This T cell receptor beta chain was sequenced for a study of CD8 T cells in Susac syndrome. cDNA came from roughly 0.53 to 1 ug RNA primed by random hexamers. TCRdb reprocessed the immunoSEQ multiplex PCR reads via MiXCR and lists one record per CDR3 protein. The profile shows approximately 120,000 distinct CDR3 sequences, about 90% of them singletons. The CDR3 loop spans 15 amino acids. Trimming removed 4 bases from V and 8 bases from J; junction bases left unmatched: 6. Germline CDR1 and CDR2: SGHVS and FNYEAQ. Sequencing targeted TCR beta in blood CD8+ and CD4+ T cells. Sequencing was done on a sample of CD4+ T cells from PBMCs. The sequence was obtained from a human donor in good health. The gene calls are TRBV7-6 and TRBJ2-1, with TRBD1 matching over 12 bases. CDR3: CASSWGQGAGDEQFF. The CDR3 coding sequence is TGTGCCAGCAGCTGGGGACAGGGGGCGGGTGATGAGCAGTTCTTC. The complete variable domain, with remaining parts taken from reference TRBV7-6 and TRBJ2-1, reads GAGVSQSPRYKVTKRGQDVALRCDPISGHVSLYWYRQALGQGPEFLTYFNYEAQQDKSGLPNDRFSAERPEGSISTLTIQRTEQRDSAMYRCASSWGQGAGDEQFFGPGTRLTVL.